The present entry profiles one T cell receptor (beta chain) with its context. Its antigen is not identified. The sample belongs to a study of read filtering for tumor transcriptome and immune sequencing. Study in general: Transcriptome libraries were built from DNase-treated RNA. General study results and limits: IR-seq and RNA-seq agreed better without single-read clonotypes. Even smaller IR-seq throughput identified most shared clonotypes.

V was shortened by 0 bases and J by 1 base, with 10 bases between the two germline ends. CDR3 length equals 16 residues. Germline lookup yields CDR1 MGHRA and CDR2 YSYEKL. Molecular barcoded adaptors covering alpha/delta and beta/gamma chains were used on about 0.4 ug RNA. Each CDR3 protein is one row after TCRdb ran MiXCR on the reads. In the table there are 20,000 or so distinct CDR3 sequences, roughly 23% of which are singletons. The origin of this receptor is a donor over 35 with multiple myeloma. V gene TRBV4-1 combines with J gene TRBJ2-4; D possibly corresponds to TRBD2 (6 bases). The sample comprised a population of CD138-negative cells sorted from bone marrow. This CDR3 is CASSQDPGVAKNIQYF. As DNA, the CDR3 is TGCGCCAGCAGCCAAGATCCGGGGGTTGCCAAAAACATTCAGTACTTC.